Listed below are T cell receptor beta chains from one sample, sequenced in a study of blood T cell repertoires in COVID-19. Sequenced by immunoSEQ multiplex PCR; TCRdb stores in-frame clones only, minus some. The sample holds a few hundred thousand clones, 70% to 90% seen once. The specimen sequenced was peripheral blood. The receptors come from a man aged 35 to 55 with acute or convalescent COVID-19. Both conserved end residues are part of each CDR3. The order of the fields is CDR3 protein, CDR3 DNA, clone size, D gene, J gene, V gene. The D gene is left open where the match is weak. Part of the rows lack a size; the others show once, few, many or a class for expanded clones.

CASSLTGMGSPLHF | TGTGCCAGCAGCTTGACAGGGATGGGTTCACCCCTCCACTTT | . | TRBD1 | TRBJ1-6 | TRBV7-3
CASSWGQGDYEQYF | TGTGCCAGCAGCTGGGGACAGGGGGACTACGAGCAGTACTTC | . | TRBD1 | TRBJ2-7 | TRBV3-1/TRBV3-2
CASSLSGTSALNEQFF | TGTGCCAGCAGCCTCAGCGGGACTAGCGCCCTCAATGAGCAGTTCTTC | . | TRBD2 | TRBJ2-1 | TRBV7-9
CSASGSGQGSGNTIYF | TGCAGTGCTAGTGGGTCGGGACAGGGGTCTGGAAACACCATATATTTT | . | TRBD1 | TRBJ1-3 | TRBV20-1
CASSETGQGSSPLHF | TGTGCCAGCAGTGAAACGGGACAGGGGAGTTCACCCCTCCACTTT | few | TRBD1 | TRBJ1-6 | TRBV2
CASSIGDRVDQPQHF | TGTGCCAGTAGTATAGGGGACAGAGTTGATCAGCCCCAGCATTTT | . | TRBD1 | TRBJ1-5 | TRBV19
CASSSGLRDSSSYNEQFF | TGTGCCAGCAGCTCAGGCCTAAGGGACTCGAGCTCCTACAATGAGCAGTTCTTC | . | . | TRBJ2-1 | TRBV7-9
CAWSTPGSSNQPQHF | TGTGCCTGGAGTACCCCGGGGAGTAGCAATCAGCCCCAGCATTTT | . | . | TRBJ1-5 | TRBV30
CASSIMQGAHEQFF | TGTGCCAGCAGTATCATGCAGGGGGCGCATGAGCAGTTCTTC | . | TRBD1 | TRBJ2-1 | TRBV25-1
CASSQTGREQFF | TGTGCCAGCAGCCAGACAGGGAGGGAGCAGTTCTTC | . | . | TRBJ2-1 | TRBV7-8
CASSLDGGAWNIQYF | TGCGCCAGCAGCTTAGATGGGGGGGCTTGGAACATTCAGTACTTC | . | . | TRBJ2-4 | TRBV5-1
CASSLVGGSSYNEQFF | TGCGCCAGCAGCTTGGTCGGCGGTAGCTCCTACAATGAGCAGTTCTTC | . | . | TRBJ2-1 | TRBV5-1
CASSFAPSDRNEQFF | TGTGCCAGCAGCTTCGCCCCCAGCGACAGGAATGAGCAGTTCTTC | . | . | TRBJ2-1 | TRBV5-4
CASSFRVPGNTIYF | TGTGCCAGCAGTTTCAGGGTCCCTGGAAACACCATATATTTT | once | . | TRBJ1-3 | TRBV28
CSVGALTEAFF | TGCAGCGTTGGAGCTCTCACTGAAGCTTTCTTT | . | . | TRBJ1-1 | TRBV29-1
CAIQGGGYNEQFF | TGTGCCATACAGGGAGGGGGTTACAATGAGCAGTTCTTC | . | . | TRBJ2-1 | TRBV12-3/TRBV12-4
CASSWRGNTIYF | TGTGCCAGCAGTTGGAGGGGAAACACCATATATTTT | . | . | TRBJ1-3 | TRBV28
CSASILGLAHDIF | TGCAGTGCTAGTATCCTGGGGCTTGCCCATGACATCTTC | once | . | TRBJ2-1 | TRBV20-1
CASSSGITNYGYTF | TGTGCCAGCAGCTCAGGGATAACTAACTATGGCTACACCTTC | . | . | TRBJ1-2 | TRBV5-4
CATSDTNLFNEQFF | TGTGCCACCAGTGATACCAACTTATTCAATGAGCAGTTCTTC | . | . | TRBJ2-1 | TRBV24-1
CASSEAGGNQPQHF | TGTGCCAGCAGCGAAGCAGGGGGCAATCAGCCCCAGCATTTT | . | . | TRBJ1-5 | TRBV6-1
CASRPTGPNSPLHF | TGTGCCAGCAGGCCGACAGGCCCAAATTCACCCCTCCACTTT | few | . | TRBJ1-6 | TRBV7-9
CASSLFQGGNSPLHF | TGTGCCAGCAGTTTATTCCAGGGTGGGAATTCACCCCTCCACTTT | few | . | TRBJ1-6 | TRBV27
CASSLGAGGLDTQYF | TGTGCCAGCAGCCTTGGGGCGGGGGGGCTGGATACGCAGTATTTT | . | TRBD2 | TRBJ2-3 | TRBV7-3
CASSQREDSGELFF | TGTGCCAGCAGCCAAAGAGAAGACAGCGGGGAGCTGTTTTTT | . | . | TRBJ2-2 | TRBV4-2
CAISESGGTEAFF | TGTGCCATCAGTGAATCGGGGGGTACTGAAGCTTTCTTT | few | . | TRBJ1-1 | TRBV10-3
CASNGWPQYF | TGTGCCAGCAATGGCTGGCCGCAGTATTTT | . | . | TRBJ2-3 | TRBV2
CASRARDRVWEQYF | TGTGCCAGCAGGGCCCGCGACAGGGTGTGGGAGCAGTACTTC | . | TRBD1 | TRBJ2-7 | TRBV25-1
CASSLADSNQPQHF | TGCGCCAGCAGCCTGGCGGATAGCAATCAGCCCCAGCATTTT | . | . | TRBJ1-5 | TRBV4-1
CASSGLRTGGDEQFF | TGTGCCAGTAGTGGCCTTCGGACAGGGGGAGATGAGCAGTTCTTC | once | TRBD1 | TRBJ2-1 | TRBV19
CASSFRNSPLHF | TGTGCCAGCAGTTTCCGTAATTCACCCCTCCACTTT | once | . | TRBJ1-6 | TRBV28
CASSYSGSGNTIYF | TGTGCCAGCAGTTACTCCGGGTCTGGAAACACCATATATTTT | . | . | TRBJ1-3 | TRBV6-2/TRBV6-3
CASIPTINSPLHF | TGTGCCAGCATTCCCACAATTAATTCACCCCTCCACTTT | . | . | TRBJ1-6 | TRBV6-5
CASSLASPGGTFNSPLHF | TGTGCCAGCAGCTTAGCGTCACCAGGGGGGACTTTTAATTCACCCCTCCACTTT | . | TRBD1 | TRBJ1-6 | TRBV7-2
CACSKGQGAEAFF | TGTGCCTGTTCCAAGGGGCAGGGCGCTGAAGCTTTCTTT | . | . | TRBJ1-1 | TRBV30
CASSLDPGNTEAFF | TGTGCCAGCAGCTTAGACCCGGGGAACACTGAAGCTTTCTTT | . | . | TRBJ1-1 | TRBV7-2
CASTELAAGELFF | TGTGCCAGCACAGAGCTTGCGGCCGGGGAGCTGTTTTTT | . | . | TRBJ2-2 | TRBV5-6
CASSYGTGLVTEAFF | TGTGCCAGCAGCTACGGGACAGGGTTAGTAACTGAAGCTTTCTTT | . | TRBD1 | TRBJ1-1 | TRBV3-1/TRBV3-2
CASSPRGGKNEKLFF | TGTGCCAGCAGCCCTCGTGGAGGGAAGAATGAAAAACTGTTTTTT | once | . | TRBJ1-4 | TRBV7-2
CAISEAGFDGELFF | TGTGCCATCAGTGAGGCCGGGTTCGACGGGGAGCTGTTTTTT | . | . | TRBJ2-2 | TRBV10-3
CASSLGRDYGYTF | TGTGCCAGCAGCCTCGGGAGAGACTATGGCTACACCTTC | . | . | TRBJ1-2 | TRBV6-2/TRBV6-3
CASSDDRGVVRGNQPQHF | TGTGCCAGCAGTGATGACAGGGGAGTTGTAAGGGGCAATCAGCCCCAGCATTTT | . | TRBD1 | TRBJ1-5 | TRBV2
CASSLALVGSTEAFF | TGCGCCAGCAGCTTGGCCCTAGTGGGGAGCACTGAAGCTTTCTTT | . | . | TRBJ1-1 | TRBV5-1
CASSQGPRGGITEAFF | TGTGCCAGCAGCCAAGGACCCAGGGGTGGAATCACTGAAGCTTTCTTT | . | . | TRBJ1-1 | TRBV4-2
CASSLGAVNTGELFF | TGTGCCAGCAGCTTAGGGGCAGTTAACACCGGGGAGCTGTTTTTT | . | . | TRBJ2-2 | TRBV7-3
CASSSGRDWDEQFF | TGTGCCAGCAGCTCTGGCAGGGATTGGGATGAGCAGTTCTTC | . | . | TRBJ2-1 | TRBV7-2
CASSHAGTGDNSGNTIYF | TGCGCCAGCAGCCATGCCGGGACAGGGGACAACTCTGGAAACACCATATATTTT | . | TRBD1 | TRBJ1-3 | TRBV4-1
CASSPPQGDYTGELFF | TGTGCCAGCTCACCACCTCAAGGGGATTACACCGGGGAGCTGTTTTTT | . | . | TRBJ2-2 | TRBV18
CATGRIGAIYTGELFF | TGTGCCACCGGGAGGATAGGGGCGATCTACACCGGGGAGCTGTTTTTT | . | TRBD2 | TRBJ2-2 | TRBV19
CASSLSFGGLTEAFF | TGTGCCAGCAGTTTATCATTTGGGGGCCTAACTGAAGCTTTCTTT | . | . | TRBJ1-1 | TRBV27
CASSPLGTGTRGDTEAFF | TGTGCCAGCTCACCACTCGGGACAGGGACCAGGGGGGACACTGAAGCTTTCTTT | once | TRBD1 | TRBJ1-1 | TRBV18